This TCR beta chain was sequenced in a study of T cells in Graves' hyperthyroidism and ophthalmopathy. The CDR3 has 15 residues. V trimming: 4 bases; J trimming: 4 bases; junction bases outside the gene matches: 8. Germline-derived CDR1 and CDR2 are SGHDT and YYEEEE. RNA transcripts were the template for amplifying TCR beta CDR3 regions. An initial round of RT-PCR targeting the TCR CDR3 relied on the HTBI primer set. Via MiXCR, TCRdb re-called the multiplex PCR reads, giving one row per CDR3 protein. The sample lists 220,000 or so distinct CDR3 sequences, about 15% seen once, with under 35% in the top ten.

The sequence was collected from a woman under 30 with Graves' ophthalmopathy. The sequenced material came from blood. V and J are TRBV5-6 and TRBJ2-7; TRBD2 aligns across 10 bases. The CDR3 loop is CASSPLAGLEYEQYV. The CDR3 DNA reads as TGTGCCAGCAGCCCACTAGCGGGACTTGAGTACGAGCAGTACGTC.